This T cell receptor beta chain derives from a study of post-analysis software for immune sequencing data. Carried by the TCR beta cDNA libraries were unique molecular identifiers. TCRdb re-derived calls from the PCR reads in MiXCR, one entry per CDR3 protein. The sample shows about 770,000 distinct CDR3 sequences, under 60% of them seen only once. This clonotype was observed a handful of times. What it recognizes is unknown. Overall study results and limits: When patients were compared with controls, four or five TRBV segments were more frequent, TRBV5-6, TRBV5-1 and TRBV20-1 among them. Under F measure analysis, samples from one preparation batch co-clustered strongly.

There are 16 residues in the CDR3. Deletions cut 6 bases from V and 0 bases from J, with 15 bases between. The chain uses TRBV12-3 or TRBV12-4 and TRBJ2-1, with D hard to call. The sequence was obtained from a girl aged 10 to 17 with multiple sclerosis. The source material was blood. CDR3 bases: TGTGCCAGCAGCTCCCAGGCCCTTGGCTCCTACAATGAGCAGTTCTTC. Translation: CASSSQALGSYNEQFF.